A single sample is the source of the 19 T cell receptor beta chains below, sequenced in a study of T cells expressing NK-cell markers. Each CDR3 protein gets one entry in TCRdb, which reprocessed the 5' RACE reads and gives no DNA. The sample has tens of thousands of distinct CDR3 sequences. The source material was blood T cells: a sorted CD56 or NKG2C T cell subset, CD4+ or CD8+ T cells, or bulk PBMC T cells (not recorded which). The source is a woman aged 18-70 years in good health.

The gene calls are TRBV5-6 and TRBJ2-7. This CDR3 is built from 12 residues. Germline CDR1 reads SGHDT; CDR2 reads YYEEEE. The CDR3 sequence is CASSAGLLEQYF. The complete variable domain, with remaining parts taken from reference TRBV5-6 and TRBJ2-7, reads DAGVTQSPTHLIKTRGQQVTLRCSPKSGHDTVSWYQQALGQGPQFIFQYYEEEERQRGNFPDRFSGHQFPNYSSELNVNALLLGDSALYLCASSAGLLEQYFGPGTRLTVT.

This chain connects TRBV4-1 to TRBJ2-3; the D gene TCRdb calls, TRBD2, cannot be checked with no DNA. The CDR3 is made up of 15 amino acids. CDR1 is MGHRA and CDR2 is YSYEKL in the germline V gene. The CDR3: CASSQGTSGAVTQYF.

The gene calls are TRBV7-9 and TRBJ2-5; TCRdb's assignment of TRBD2 cannot be checked, as there is no DNA. CDR1 and CDR2 (germline): SEHNR, FQNEAQ (reference sequence). The CDR3 runs 16 residues. CDR3 sequence: CASSFALAGLPETQYF.

The J gene is TRBJ1-4, the V gene TRBV6-5; the D call from TCRdb, TRBD1, cannot be confirmed without DNA. The CDR3 is 17 amino acids. Germline V gene data show CDR1 as MNHEY and CDR2 as SVGAGI. The CDR3 loop is CASSLGQGAATNEKLFF.

CDR3 loop: CASSQETSGYNEQFF. The rearrangement joins TRBV4-1 to TRBJ2-1; the TRBD2 assignment by TCRdb is unverifiable without DNA. Germline V gene lookup returns CDR1 MGHRA and CDR2 YSYEKL. The CDR3 is 15 amino acids.

This sequence joins TRBV16 and TRBJ2-3; the D call of TRBD1 rests on TCRdb alone, since no DNA is present to check it. This CDR3 is built from 15 residues. Germline assignment: CDR1 KGHSY and CDR2 FQNENV. The CDR3 sequence is CASSRTSFFTDTQYF.

J is TRBJ2-1 and V is TRBV5-1; TCRdb's D gene call, TRBD1, goes unchecked for lack of DNA. CDR1 SGHRS and CDR2 YFSETQ come from the germline V gene. The CDR3 loop spans 13 amino acids. This CDR3 reads CASSQGSYNEQFF. Full variable domain (rest looked up from reference TRBV5-1 and TRBJ2-1): KAGVTQTPRYLIKTRGQQVTLSCSPISGHRSVSWYQQTPGQGLQFLFEYFSETQRNKGNFPGRFSGRQFSNSRSEMNVSTLELGDSALYLCASSQGSYNEQFFGPGTRLTVL.

The chain carries TRBV27 and TRBJ1-5; TCRdb selects TRBD1, and the lack of DNA leaves this call unchecked. The CDR3 loop spans 16 amino acids. Germline lookup yields CDR1 MNHEY and CDR2 SMNVEV (reference sequence). CDR3 region: CASSSSPGQGVRPQHF.

The chain combines TRBV12-3 or TRBV12-4 with TRBJ1-2; with no DNA, the TCRdb D assignment of TRBD1 cannot be verified. This CDR3 is built from 11 residues. This CDR3 is CASSPGRGYTF.

V and J are TRBV27 and TRBJ2-5; TCRdb outputs TRBD1, but without DNA this stays unchecked. Germline CDR1 reads MNHEY; CDR2 reads SMNVEV (reference sequence). CDR3 size: 14 residues. The CDR3 sequence is CASSFLETGETQYF.

The J gene is TRBJ2-5, the V gene TRBV6-5; the D gene TCRdb calls, TRBD1, cannot be checked with no DNA. Germline CDR1 MNHEY, CDR2 SVGAGI. The CDR3 runs to 14 residues. CDR3 loop: CASSYSTGKETQYF.

The V gene is TRBV5-6, the J gene TRBJ2-5; TCRdb reports TRBD1, a call that lacks DNA to check it against. The CDR3 contains 14 residues. Germline CDR1 and CDR2: SGHDT and YYEEEE. This CDR3 reads CASNSQGWWETQYF.

The V gene is TRBV20-1, the J gene TRBJ1-2; TCRdb's D call of TRBD1 is untestable without DNA. CDR1 DFQATT and CDR2 SNEGSKA come from the germline V gene (reference sequence). This CDR3 spans 18 amino acids. CDR3 in amino acids: CSARDETVGEISNYGYTF.

J is TRBJ2-1 and V is TRBV7-2; TCRdb gives TRBD2 as the D gene, but with no DNA this cannot be confirmed. The germline V gene has CDR1 SGHTA and CDR2 FQGNSA. The length of the CDR3 is 15 residues. CDR3 amino acids: CASSLLAWLANEQFF. Full variable domain (remainder filled in from reference TRBV7-2 and TRBJ2-1): GAGVSQSPSNKVTEKGKDVELRCDPISGHTALYWYRQSLGQGLEFLIYFQGNSAPDKSGLPSDRFSAERTGGSVSTLTIQRTQQEDSAVYLCASSLLAWLANEQFFGPGTRLTVL.

The rearrangement joins TRBV27 to TRBJ2-3; the TCRdb call, TRBD2, lacks DNA for checking. From germline, CDR1 is MNHEY and CDR2 SMNVEV (reference sequence). The CDR3 length is 16 residues. CDR3 loop: CASSTRLTPLTDTQYF.

The genes are TRBV7-9 and TRBJ2-5. Germline CDR1 SEHNR, CDR2 FQNEAQ (reference sequence). The CDR3 spans 15 residues. CDR3 region: CASSSHVVGWETQYF.

This sequence joins TRBV5-1 and TRBJ2-7. The CDR3 length is 14 residues. Per the germline V gene, CDR1 is SGHRS and CDR2 is YFSETQ. CDR3 region: CASSLAGLFYEQYF.

V gene TRBV25-1 combines with J gene TRBJ2-3. Germline assignment: CDR1 MGHDK and CDR2 SYGVNS. This CDR3 contains 14 residues. CDR3 loop: CASSDETLTDTQYF.

The chain uses TRBV12-3 or TRBV12-4 and TRBJ2-1; TCRdb outputs TRBD2, but without DNA this stays unchecked. The CDR3 has 16 residues. The CDR3 sequence is CASSALAGSSYNEQFF.